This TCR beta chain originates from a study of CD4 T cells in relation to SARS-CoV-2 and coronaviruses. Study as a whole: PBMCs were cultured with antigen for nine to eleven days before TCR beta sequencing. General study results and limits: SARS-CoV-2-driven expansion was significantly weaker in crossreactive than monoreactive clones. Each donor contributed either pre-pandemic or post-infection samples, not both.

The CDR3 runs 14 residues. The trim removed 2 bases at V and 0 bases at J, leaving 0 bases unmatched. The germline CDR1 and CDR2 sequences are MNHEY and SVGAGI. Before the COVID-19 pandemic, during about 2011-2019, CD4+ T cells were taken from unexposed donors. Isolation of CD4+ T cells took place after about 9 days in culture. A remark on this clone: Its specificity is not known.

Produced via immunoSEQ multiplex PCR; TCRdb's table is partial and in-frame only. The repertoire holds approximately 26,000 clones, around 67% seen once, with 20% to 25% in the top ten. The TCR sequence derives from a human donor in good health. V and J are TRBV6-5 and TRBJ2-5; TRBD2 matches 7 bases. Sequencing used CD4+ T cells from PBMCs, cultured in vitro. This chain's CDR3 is CASSYSGNQETQYF. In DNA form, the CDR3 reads TGTGCCAGCAGTTACAGCGGGAACCAAGAGACCCAGTACTTC.